One T cell receptor beta chain is described in this entry. The antigen remains unidentified. This entry belongs to a study of early T cells in non-severe SARS-CoV-2 infection. Study-level information: From unsorted whole blood, bulk RNA was sequenced, and the chains remained unpaired. Points from the study as a whole: Matching against VDJdb likely underestimated virus-specific expansions, favoring anti-spike CD8.

Looked up from germline, CDR1 is DFQATT and CDR2 is SNEGSKA (reference sequence). Trimming at V came to 3 bases and at J to 6 bases, leaving 16 bases not matched to a gene. This CDR3 contains 16 residues. TCRdb reprocessed the 5' RACE reads via MiXCR and lists one record per CDR3 protein. Among about 55,000 distinct CDR3 sequences listed, around 12% were seen once. Sequencing input: whole blood. This clonotype originated in an adult who was a healthcare worker with PCR-confirmed SARS-CoV-2 infection or an uninfected control (not recorded which). The rearrangement joins TRBV20-1 to TRBJ1-1; TRBD1 agrees at 7 bases. Here the CDR3 reads CSASSLHRGVVAEAFF. The CDR3 bases are TGCAGTGCTAGCTCCCTCCACAGGGGCGTGGTGGCTGAAGCTTTCTTT.